The present TCR beta chain was sequenced within a study of OX40 agonist ivuxolimab in advanced cancers. This clone was detected only once. As yet, its antigen is unknown. The junction and the germline gene differ at one end; a read error may be behind it. At baseline, cycle 4 day 1, and cycle 7 day 1, blood was sampled. Some clones are missing from TCRdb's copy, which holds only in-frame ones; the method was immunoSEQ multiplex PCR. This table has around 80,000 clones, 80% to 90% appearing once. The CDR3 is made up of 14 amino acids. Germline CDR1 reads SGHRS; CDR2 reads YFSETQ. Study findings and constraints: Both CD4+ and CD8+ T cell populations in blood had undergone clonal expansion by week 6 at 0.1 to 3.0 mg/kg. Clonal expansion was among the lowest in partial responders at 0.1-3.0 mg/kg, especially CD8+. On average, CD8+ T cells showed a greater number of expanded clones than CD4+.

The V call is TRBV5-1, the J call TRBJ2-3; TRBD1 or TRBD2 may be the D gene (5 bases each). This clonotype was obtained from an adult with an advanced solid tumor such as melanoma, head and neck, liver or kidney cancer. Sequenced here: CD4+ or CD8+ T cells sorted from blood, sampled in a trial of the OX40 agonist ivuxolimab. CDR3 sequence: CASSLRLRGDTQCF. In DNA form, the CDR3 reads TGCGCCAGCAGCTTGCGGTTGAGGGGAGATACGCAGTGTTTT.